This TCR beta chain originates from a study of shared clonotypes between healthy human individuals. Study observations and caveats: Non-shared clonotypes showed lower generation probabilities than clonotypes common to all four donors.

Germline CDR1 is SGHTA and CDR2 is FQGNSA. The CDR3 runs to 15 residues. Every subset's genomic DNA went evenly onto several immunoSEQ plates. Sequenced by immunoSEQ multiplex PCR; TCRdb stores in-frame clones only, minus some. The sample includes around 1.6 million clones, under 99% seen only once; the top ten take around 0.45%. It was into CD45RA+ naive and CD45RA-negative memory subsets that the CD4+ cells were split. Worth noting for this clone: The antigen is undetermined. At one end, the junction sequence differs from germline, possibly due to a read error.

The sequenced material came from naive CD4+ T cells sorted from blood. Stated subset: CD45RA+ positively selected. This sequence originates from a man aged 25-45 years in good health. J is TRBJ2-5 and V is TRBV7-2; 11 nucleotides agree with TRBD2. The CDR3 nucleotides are TGTGCCAGCAGGTTAGCGGGAGGGCCGAGAGAGACCCAGTACTTC. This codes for CASRLAGGPRETQYF.